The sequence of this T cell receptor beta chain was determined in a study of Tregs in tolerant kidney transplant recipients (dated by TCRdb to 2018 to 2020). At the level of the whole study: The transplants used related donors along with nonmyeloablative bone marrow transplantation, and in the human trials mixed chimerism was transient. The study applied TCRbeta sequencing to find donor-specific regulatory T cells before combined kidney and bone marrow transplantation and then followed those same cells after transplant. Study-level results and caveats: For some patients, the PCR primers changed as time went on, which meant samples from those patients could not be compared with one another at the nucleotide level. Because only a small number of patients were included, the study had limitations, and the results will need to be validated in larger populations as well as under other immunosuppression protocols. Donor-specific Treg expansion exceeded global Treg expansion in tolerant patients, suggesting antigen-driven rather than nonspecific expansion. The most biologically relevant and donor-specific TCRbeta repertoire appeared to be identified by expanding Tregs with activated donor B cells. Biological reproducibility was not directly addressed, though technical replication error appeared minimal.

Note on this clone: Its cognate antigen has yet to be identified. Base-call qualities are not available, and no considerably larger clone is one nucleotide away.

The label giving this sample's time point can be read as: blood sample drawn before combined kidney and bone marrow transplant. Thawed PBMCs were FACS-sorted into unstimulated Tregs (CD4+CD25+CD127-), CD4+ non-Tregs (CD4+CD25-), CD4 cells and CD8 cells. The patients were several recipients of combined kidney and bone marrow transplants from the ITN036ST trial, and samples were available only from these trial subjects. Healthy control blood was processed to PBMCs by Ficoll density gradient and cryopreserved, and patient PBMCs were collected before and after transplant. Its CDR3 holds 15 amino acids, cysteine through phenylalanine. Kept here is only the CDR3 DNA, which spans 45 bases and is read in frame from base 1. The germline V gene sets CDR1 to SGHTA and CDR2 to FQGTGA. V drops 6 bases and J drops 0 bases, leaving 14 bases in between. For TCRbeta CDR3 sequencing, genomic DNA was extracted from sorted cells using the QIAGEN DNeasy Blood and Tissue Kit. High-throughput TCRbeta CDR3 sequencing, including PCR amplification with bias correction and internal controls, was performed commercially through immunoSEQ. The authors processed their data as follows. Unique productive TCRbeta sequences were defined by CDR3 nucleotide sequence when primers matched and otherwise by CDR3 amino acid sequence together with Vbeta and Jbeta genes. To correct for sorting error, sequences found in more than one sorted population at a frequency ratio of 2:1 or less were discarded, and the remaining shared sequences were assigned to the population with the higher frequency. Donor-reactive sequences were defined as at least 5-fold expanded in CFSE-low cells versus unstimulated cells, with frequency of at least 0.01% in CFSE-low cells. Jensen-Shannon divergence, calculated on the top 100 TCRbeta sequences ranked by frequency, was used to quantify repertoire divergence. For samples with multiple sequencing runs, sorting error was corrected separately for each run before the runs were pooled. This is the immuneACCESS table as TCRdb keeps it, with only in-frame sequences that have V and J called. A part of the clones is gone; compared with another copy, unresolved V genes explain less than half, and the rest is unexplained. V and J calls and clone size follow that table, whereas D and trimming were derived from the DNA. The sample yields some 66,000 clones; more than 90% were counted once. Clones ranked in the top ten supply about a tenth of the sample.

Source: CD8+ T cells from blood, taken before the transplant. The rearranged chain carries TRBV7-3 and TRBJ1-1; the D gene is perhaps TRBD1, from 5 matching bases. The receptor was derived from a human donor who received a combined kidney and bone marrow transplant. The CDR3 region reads CASSSQGALNTEAFF. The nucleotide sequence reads TGTGCCAGCAGTTCCCAGGGTGCCTTGAACACTGAAGCTTTCTTT.